Shown below are 9 T cell receptor beta chains from a single sample sequenced in a study of blood T cell repertoires in COVID-19. The data were produced by immunoSEQ multiplex PCR, yet TCRdb's version contains in-frame clones alone and is incomplete. The table records 450,000 or so clones, approximately 90% of them present only once. Sequenced sample: peripheral blood. The receptors shown here come from a man in his late teens or twenties with COVID-19, enrolled during active disease.

The chain recombines TRBV5-6 with TRBJ2-1; TRBD1 agrees at 11 bases. The length of the CDR3 is 16 residues. J gave up 4 bases and V 4 bases, and 7 bases lay outside the gene matches. Germline V gene lookup returns CDR1 SGHDT and CDR2 YYEEEE. The CDR3: CASSADRGQLYNEQFF. The DNA for the CDR3 is TGTGCCAGCAGCGCGGACAGGGGGCAACTATACAATGAGCAGTTCTTC.

The V gene is TRBV18, the J gene TRBJ1-3; D ambiguous. Germline V gene lookup returns CDR1 KGHSH and CDR2 LQKENI. This CDR3 contains 15 residues. Trimming shortened V by 3 bases and J by 2 bases, and 11 bases separated the two germline ends. CDR3 nucleotides: TGTGCCAGCTCACCCTCCTCGAGGACTGGAAACACCATATATTTT. Its protein product is CASSPSSRTGNTIYF.

The genes are TRBV12-3 or TRBV12-4 and TRBJ2-3, with 8 bases lining up with TRBD2. This CDR3 region has 12 residues. V trimming: 6 bases; J trimming: 14 bases; junction bases outside the gene matches: 10. The CDR3 nucleotides read TGTGCCAGCAGGTCCGGGGGGGCCCGCAGGTATTTT. This encodes CASRSGGARRYF.

V is TRBV27 and J is TRBJ2-7; 7 positions agree with TRBD1. Per the germline V gene, CDR1 is MNHEY and CDR2 is SMNVEV (reference sequence). The CDR3 is 15 amino acids. V lost 6 bases, J lost 2 bases, and 10 bases stayed unmatched. The CDR3 nucleotides are TGTGCCAGCAGGCTCGACAGGGCTACGACCTACGAGCAGTACTTC. Translating gives CASRLDRATTYEQYF.

The chain carries TRBV19 and TRBJ1-5; D call uncertain. The CDR3 is made up of 13 amino acids. The germline V gene encodes CDR1 LNHDA and CDR2 SQIVND (reference sequence). The V end was cut by 1 base, the J end by 11 bases, with 12 bases between. CDR3 in DNA: TGTGCCAGTAGTATAGGAGACATTTTGACCCAGCATTTT. Translation gives CASSIGDILTQHF. Full variable domain (missing parts from reference TRBV19 and TRBJ1-5): DGGITQSPKYLFRKEGQNVTLSCEQNLNHDAMYWYRQDPGQGLRLIYYSQIVNDFQKGDIAEGYSVSREKKESFPLTVTSAQKNPTAFYLCASSIGDILTQHFGDGTRLSIL.

CDR3 DNA sequence: TGTGCCAGCAGGTATTATGACAGGGCGGGCTACGAGCAGTACTTC. Encoded protein: CASRYYDRAGYEQYF. The chain employs TRBV27 and TRBJ2-7; 7 bases are a match to TRBD1. This CDR3 region has 15 residues. Germline-derived CDR1 and CDR2 are MNHEY and SMNVEV (reference sequence). The V and J ends lost 6 bases and 3 bases, in that order; junction bases with no gene match: 11.

CDR3 in amino acids: CASSAGTAIEAFF. The CDR3 nucleotides are TGTGCCAGCAGCGCTGGGACAGCTATAGAAGCTTTCTTT. The V and J genes are TRBV11-2 and TRBJ1-1; 7 bases are shared with TRBD1. From germline, CDR1 is SGHAT and CDR2 FQNNGV. The length of the CDR3 is 13 residues. With 5 bases clipped from V and 8 bases from J, the junction kept 8 bases outside the gene matches. The full variable domain, completed using reference TRBV11-2 and TRBJ1-1, is EAGVAQSPRYKIIEKRQSVAFWCNPISGHATLYWYQQILGQGPKLLIQFQNNGVVDDSQLPKDRFSAERLKGVDSTLKIQPAKLEDSAVYLCASSAGTAIEAFFGQGTRLTVV.

This clone was observed a single time. The chain joins TRBV24-1 to TRBJ2-3, with TRBD1 as a possible D gene (5 bases). Trimming pared 11 bases from V and 4 bases from J, leaving 15 bases between. This CDR3 has 13 amino acids. Germline V gene data show CDR1 as KGHDR and CDR2 as SFDVKD. Here the CDR3 reads CASSGLGADTQYF. The DNA for the CDR3 is TGTGCCAGCTCAGGGTTAGGCGCAGATACGCAGTATTTT.

The rearrangement uses TRBV3-1 (or the pseudogene TRBV3-2) and TRBJ2-7; 9 bases are shared with TRBD2. With V trimmed by 4 bases and J by 7 bases, 11 bases remained unmatched. CDR1 is LGHDT and CDR2 is YNNKEL in the germline V gene (reference sequence). This CDR3 has 15 amino acids. Here the CDR3 reads CASSREGGGDMEQYF. CDR3 nucleotides: TGTGCCAGCAGCCGGGAAGGCGGGGGGGATATGGAGCAGTACTTC.